This T cell receptor beta chain was obtained from a study of T cell repertoires in cytomegalovirus infection. Overall study context: Recently identified HLA-C-restricted and well-studied HLA-B-restricted CMV epitopes were used. Public TCR beta signatures marked donors with CMV infection and the matching HLA.

Study-wide results and caveats: The ex vivo response showed dominance by HLA-C-restricted CMV-specific TCR beta clonotypes. Summed public TCR beta family frequency identified CMV carriers bearing the relevant HLA.

TCRdb re-called the reads with MiXCR, one entry per CDR3 protein. The table includes 750,000 to 950,000 distinct CDR3 sequences, 25% to 30% detected once. This clonotype was picked up many times. Antigen specificity is unknown. Germline-derived CDR1 and CDR2 are MNHEY and SMNVEV (reference sequence). V gave up 2 bases and J gave up 4 bases; unmatched junction bases: 0. The CDR3 is 13 amino acids. The specimen comprised cultured CD8+ T cells from PBMCs, sampled from culture after CMV antigen stimulation. This chain joins TRBV27 and TRBJ1-2; 8 nucleotides line up with TRBD1. The receptor was isolated from a human donor in good health (CMV status not recorded). Some clones in this sample may be carry-over from other donors' samples. CDR3 coding DNA: TGTGCCAGCAGTTTAGGACAGGGCTATGGCTACACCTTC. Translating gives CASSLGQGYGYTF.